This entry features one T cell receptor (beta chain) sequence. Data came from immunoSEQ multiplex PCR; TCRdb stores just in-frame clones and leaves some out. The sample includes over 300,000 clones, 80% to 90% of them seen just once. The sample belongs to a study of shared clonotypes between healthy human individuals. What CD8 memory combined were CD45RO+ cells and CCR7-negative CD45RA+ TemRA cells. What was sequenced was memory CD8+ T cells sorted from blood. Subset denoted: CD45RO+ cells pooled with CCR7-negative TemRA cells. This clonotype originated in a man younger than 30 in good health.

The CDR3 loop is CASSLSEGQSYEQYF. The CDR3, as DNA: TGTGCCAGCAGTTTATCAGAGGGACAGTCCTACGAGCAGTACTTC. The V call is TRBV27, the J call TRBJ2-7, with 7 bases aligning to TRBD1. V lost 0 bases, J lost 1 base, and 3 bases stayed unmatched. Germline V CDR1 and CDR2: MNHEY, SMNVEV (reference sequence). There are 15 residues in the CDR3.